This T cell receptor (beta chain) is from a study of OX40 agonist ivuxolimab in advanced cancers. As for the study more broadly: Ivuxolimab, which targeted the costimulatory receptor OX40 (CD134), was an agonistic, fully human IgG2 monoclonal antibody. Prior anti-PD-1, anti-PD-L1 or anti-CTLA-4 therapy was permitted, and approximately 41% of dose-escalation patients had received checkpoint inhibitors. The paper covers the monotherapy dose-escalation part of the phase I ivuxolimab trial, which included N of about 51 patients. Intravenous ivuxolimab was administered to patients every 2 weeks at six dose levels: 0.01, 0.1, 0.3, 1.5, 3 and 10 mg/kg. Peripheral TCRbeta sequencing was intended to test whether TCR sequence diversity was altered and clonal T-cell expansion was caused by ivuxolimab. Among the roughly 52 dose-escalation patients, some 20 had hepatocellular carcinoma, roughly 15 melanoma, 9 renal cell carcinoma and 9 head and neck cancer. In the dose-escalation cohort, around four fifths of patients were male, and the mean age was around 65 years with a range of roughly 20 to 85. Partial responses were achieved by three dose-escalation patients, of whom one had hepatocellular carcinoma and two had cutaneous melanoma. The research as a whole found: At doses from 0.1 to 3.0 mg/kg, clonal expansion was seen in both CD4+ and CD8+ blood T cells between baseline and week 6. Which antigens the clonally expanded peripheral T cells were specific for was not determined. Low levels of normalized T-cell clonal expansion were also seen in some patients who did not respond. In partial responders in the 0.1-3.0 mg/kg groups, normalized peripheral clonal expansion was found to be among the lowest, especially among CD8+ T cells. After ivuxolimab, expanded clones were on average more numerous among CD8+ T cells than among CD4+ T cells.

The trial excluded patients who had a history of autoimmune disease or were on systemic immunosuppression. Peripheral blood for TCR sequencing was collected from all dose cohorts at baseline, on cycle 4 day 1, and on cycle 7 day 1. The samples were drawn from a first-in-human, open-label, multicenter phase I dose-escalation trial of ivuxolimab. Adults with locally advanced or metastatic melanoma, renal cell, hepatocellular, or head and neck squamous cell carcinoma were enrolled in the trial. Before TCR sequencing, CD4+ and CD8+ T cells were separately sorted from peripheral blood. Comment on this clone: Its antigen target is currently unknown. No quality values exist for individual bases; no much larger clone is one base distant.

Genomic DNA was isolated from the sorted cells so that the TCRbeta CDR3 region could be sequenced. The immunoSEQ Assay was used for sequencing of TCRbeta CDR3 regions. TCRdb took over this immuneACCESS table, retaining in-frame rearrangements with V and J assigned. Such tables are incomplete; in checked studies, under half of the missing clones stem from an unresolved V gene, and the remainder is unexplained. A total of around 48,000 clones appear in this sample, 85% of them only once. Jointly, the top ten make up 9.9% of the sample. Inclusive of the bounding cysteine and phenylalanine, the CDR3 is 15 residues long. The only DNA kept is the CDR3, 45 bases in frame from the first base. Cut back by 5 bases and 3 bases, the V and J ends lie 13 bases apart. For CDR1 and CDR2, the germline V gene lists KGHSH and LQKENI.

The V and J segments used are TRBV18 and TRBJ2-2; the best D guess is TRBD2, with 5 bases matching. Sequencing was performed on CD4+ or CD8+ T cells sorted from blood, taken in a trial of the OX40 agonist ivuxolimab. This clonotype was obtained from an adult with an advanced solid tumor such as melanoma, head and neck, liver or kidney cancer. CDR3 loop: CASSGQDSYTGELFF. The DNA sequence reads TGTGCCAGCTCAGGCCAGGACTCCTACACCGGGGAGCTGTTTTTT.